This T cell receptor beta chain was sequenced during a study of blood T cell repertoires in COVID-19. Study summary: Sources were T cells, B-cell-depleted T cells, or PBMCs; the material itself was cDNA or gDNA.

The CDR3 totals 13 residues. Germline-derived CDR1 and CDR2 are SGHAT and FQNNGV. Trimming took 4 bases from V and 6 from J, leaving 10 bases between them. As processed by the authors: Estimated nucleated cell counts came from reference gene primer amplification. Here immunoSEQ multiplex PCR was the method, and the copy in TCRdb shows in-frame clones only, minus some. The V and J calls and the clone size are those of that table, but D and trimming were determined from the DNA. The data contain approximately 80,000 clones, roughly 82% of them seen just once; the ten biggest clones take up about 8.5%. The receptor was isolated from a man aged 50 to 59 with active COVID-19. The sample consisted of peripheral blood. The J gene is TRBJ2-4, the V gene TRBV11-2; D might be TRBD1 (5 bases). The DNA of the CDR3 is TGTGCCAGCAGCTCCAGGGTCCGAAACATTCAGTACTTC. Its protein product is CASSSRVRNIQYF.